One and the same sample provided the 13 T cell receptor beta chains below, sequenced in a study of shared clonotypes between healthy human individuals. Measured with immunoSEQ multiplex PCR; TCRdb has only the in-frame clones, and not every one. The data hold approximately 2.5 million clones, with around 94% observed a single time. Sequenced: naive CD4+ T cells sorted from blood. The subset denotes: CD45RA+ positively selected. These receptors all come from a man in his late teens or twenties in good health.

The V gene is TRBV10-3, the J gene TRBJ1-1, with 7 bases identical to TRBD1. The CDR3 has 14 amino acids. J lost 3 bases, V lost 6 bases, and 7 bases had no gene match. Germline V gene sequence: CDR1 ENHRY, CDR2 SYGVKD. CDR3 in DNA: TGTGCCATCAGACGAGGACAGGCCTACACTGAAGCTTTCTTT. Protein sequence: CAIRRGQAYTEAFF.

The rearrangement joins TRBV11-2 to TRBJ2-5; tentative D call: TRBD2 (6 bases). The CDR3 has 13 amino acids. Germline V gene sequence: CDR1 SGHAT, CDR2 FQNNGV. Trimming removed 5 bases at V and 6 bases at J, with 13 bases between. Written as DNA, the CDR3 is TGTGCCAGCAGCCAACGGGAGCTTCAGACCCAGTACTTC. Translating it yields CASSQRELQTQYF.

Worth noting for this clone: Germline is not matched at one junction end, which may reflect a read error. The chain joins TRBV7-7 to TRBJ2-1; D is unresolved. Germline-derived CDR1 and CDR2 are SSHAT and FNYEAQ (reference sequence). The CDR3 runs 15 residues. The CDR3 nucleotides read TGTGCTAGCAGCTTGGTCTTCGGCACCTACAATGAGCAGTTCTTC. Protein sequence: CASSLVFGTYNEQFF. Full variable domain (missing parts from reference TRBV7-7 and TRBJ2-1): GAGVSQSPRYKVTKRGQDVTLRCDPISSHATLYWYQQALGQGPEFLTYFNYEAQPDKSGLPSDRFSAERPEGSISTLTIQRTEQRDSAMYRCASSLVFGTYNEQFFGPGTRLTVL.

CDR3 sequence: CASSPSLAGVETQYF. DNA of the CDR3: TGTGCCAGCAGCCCGTCACTAGCGGGAGTTGAGACCCAGTACTTC. J is TRBJ2-5 and V is TRBV9; 11 bases are shared with TRBD2. Germline V CDR1 and CDR2: SGDLS, YYNGEE. Germline trimming cut 4 bases from V and 5 bases from J; bases unmatched to any gene: 7. The CDR3 covers 15 residues.

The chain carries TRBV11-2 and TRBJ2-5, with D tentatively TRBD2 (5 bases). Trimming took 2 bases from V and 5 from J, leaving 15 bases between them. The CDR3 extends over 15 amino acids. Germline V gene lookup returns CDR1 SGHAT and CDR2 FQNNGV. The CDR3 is CASSLNTYGVETQYF. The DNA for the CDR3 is TGTGCCAGCAGCTTAAATACTTACGGGGTGGAGACCCAGTACTTC.

Here the CDR3 DNA reads TGTGCCAGTAGTATATCAGCTAGCGGGAGGGCCGTTCCTGACAATGAGCAGTTCTTC. Protein sequence: CASSISASGRAVPDNEQFF. The J gene is TRBJ2-1, the V gene TRBV19; TRBD2 matches 12 bases. Germline CDR1 is LNHDA and CDR2 is SQIVND (reference sequence). Germline trimming cut 2 bases from V and 5 bases from J; bases unmatched to any gene: 13. This CDR3 spans 19 amino acids.

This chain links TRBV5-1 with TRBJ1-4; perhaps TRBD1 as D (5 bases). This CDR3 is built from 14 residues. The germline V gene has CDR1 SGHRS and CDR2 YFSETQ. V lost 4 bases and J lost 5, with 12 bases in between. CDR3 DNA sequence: TGCGCCAGCAGCCCGCCGGGGCTGAATGAAAAACTGTTTTTT. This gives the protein CASSPPGLNEKLFF.

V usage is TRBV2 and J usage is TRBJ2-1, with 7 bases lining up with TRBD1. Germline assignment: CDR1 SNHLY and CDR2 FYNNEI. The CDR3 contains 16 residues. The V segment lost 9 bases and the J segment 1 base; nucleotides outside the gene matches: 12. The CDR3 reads CASIITGTASYNEQFF. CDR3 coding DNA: TGTGCCAGTATTATCACCGGGACAGCGTCCTACAATGAGCAGTTCTTC.

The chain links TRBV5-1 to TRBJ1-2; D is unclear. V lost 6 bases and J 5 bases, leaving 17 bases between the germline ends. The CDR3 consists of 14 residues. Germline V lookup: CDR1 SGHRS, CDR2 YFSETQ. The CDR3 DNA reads TGCGCCAGCAAGACGACCAGGAGTGGTTATGGCTACACCTTC. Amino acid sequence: CASKTTRSGYGYTF.

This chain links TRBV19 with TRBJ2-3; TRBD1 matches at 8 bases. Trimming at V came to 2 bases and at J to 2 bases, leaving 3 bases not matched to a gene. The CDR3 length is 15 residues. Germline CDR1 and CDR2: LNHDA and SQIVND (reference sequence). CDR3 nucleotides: TGTGCCAGTAGTATATGGACAGGGACCACAGATACGCAGTATTTT. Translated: CASSIWTGTTDTQYF.

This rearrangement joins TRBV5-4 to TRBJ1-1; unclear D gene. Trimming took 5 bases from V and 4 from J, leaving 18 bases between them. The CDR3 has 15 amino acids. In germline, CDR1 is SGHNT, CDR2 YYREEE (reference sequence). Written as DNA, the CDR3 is TGTGCCAGCAGTTGGGGAGCGGGGAAGAGCACTGAAGCTTTCTTT. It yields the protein CASSWGAGKSTEAFF.

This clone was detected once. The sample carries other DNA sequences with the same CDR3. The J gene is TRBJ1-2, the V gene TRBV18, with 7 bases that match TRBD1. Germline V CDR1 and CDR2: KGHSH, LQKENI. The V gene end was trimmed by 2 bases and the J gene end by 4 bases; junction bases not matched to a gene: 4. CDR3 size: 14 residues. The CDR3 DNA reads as TGTGCCAGCTCACCAACCGGGGACAGCTATGGCTACACCTTC. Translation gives CASSPTGDSYGYTF.

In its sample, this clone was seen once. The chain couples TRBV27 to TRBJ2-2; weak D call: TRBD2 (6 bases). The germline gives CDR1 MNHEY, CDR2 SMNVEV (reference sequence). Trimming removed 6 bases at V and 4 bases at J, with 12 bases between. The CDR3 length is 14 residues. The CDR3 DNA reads TGTGCCAGCAGCCTTAGCGGTATCACCGGGGAGCTGTTTTTT. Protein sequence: CASSLSGITGELFF.